This T cell receptor beta chain originates from a study of human T cells and chemical hapten exposure. About the research overall: Diphenylcyclopropenone doses were given weekly to the scalps of patients across the roughly 23-week study. Study-level results: High-frequency TCRs, those above 1 in 1000, stayed the same after DPC sensitization.

This clonotype was counted many times. Its antigen is currently unknown. V shed 9 bases, J shed 5 bases, and the junction held 12 bases outside the gene matches. Germline V gene data show CDR1 as SEHNR and CDR2 as FQNEAQ (reference sequence). The CDR3 runs 15 residues. The time point is: patch test 1, 2 weeks after DPC sensitization. Noted treatment: therapeutic diphenylcyclopropenone sensitization with weekly scalp DPC. Alopecia patients deemed DPC-suitable, aged 18 to 70, excluding pregnancy. The library tagged each cDNA molecule with unique molecular identifiers. MiXCR, applied by TCRdb to the RACE reads, yields one record per CDR3 protein. The sample has about 71,000 distinct CDR3 sequences, around 10% seen once.

The sample consisted of whole blood, taken in connection with sensitization to the hapten diphenylcyclopropenone (DPC). The TCR was taken from a woman aged 40-49 years with alopecia areata. Some clones in this sample may be carry-over from other donors' samples. This rearrangement joins TRBV7-9 to TRBJ2-5, with 10 bases matching TRBD2. The CDR3: CASQPSGGLRETQYF. CDR3 nucleotide sequence: TGTGCCAGTCAGCCTAGCGGGGGATTGCGGGAGACCCAGTACTTC.